The T cell receptor (beta chain) described here comes from a study of CD8 T cells in ankylosing spondylitis. Findings and limits, study-wide: According to the report, clones linked to the disease were significantly enriched in matched synovial fluid samples taken from ankylosing spondylitis patients. Disease-linked clones, CD8+, were relatively rare in peripheral blood. There were earlier reports of some motif variants in reactive arthritis synovial fluid and blood. There was a TCR beta motif, made of eight highly homologous variants, that appeared characteristic of ankylosing spondylitis blood.

A note on this clonotype: Its antigen is not identified.

Germline V gene sequence: CDR1 MGHDK, CDR2 SYGVNS. V lost 4 bases to trimming and J lost 6 bases, with 15 bases between them. The CDR3 length is 14 residues. In making TCR beta libraries, quantitative 5'-RACE with molecular barcodes was used. TCRdb re-called the 5' RACE reads through MiXCR, storing one row per CDR3 protein. The sample lists 350,000 to 450,000 distinct CDR3 sequences; approximately 26% were seen once. The TCR sequence derives from a male donor with ankylosing spondylitis. The sequenced material came from blood, either unsorted or a sorted T cell fraction (not recorded which). This rearrangement joins TRBV25-1 to TRBJ1-2; TRBD1 is a possible D gene (6 bases). The CDR3 sequence is CASSVGGLRNGYTF. The DNA of the CDR3 is TGTGCCAGCAGTGTCGGGGGCTTAAGGAATGGCTACACCTTC.